This T cell receptor (beta chain) was recovered during a study of a mutant IDH1 vaccine in newly diagnosed glioma (dated by TCRdb to the early 2020s). About the investigation overall: Patients received eight vaccinations in weeks 1, 3, 5, 7, 11, 15, 19 and 23, corresponding to visits V03 through V10. Vaccination started 4-6 weeks after radiotherapy alone, or was given together with temozolomide cycles in the groups whose treatment included chemotherapy. Before enrollment, most patients had been given radiochemotherapy with temozolomide as standard therapy, while the rest had received either radiotherapy alone or temozolomide alone. Of the 32 treated patients, around 62% were male and approximately 38% were female, and the mean age was 40.4 years. For exploratory analyses, longitudinal TCRB deep sequencing was carried out in about two dozen treated patients wherever samples were available. Six visits were used for peripheral blood collection: V03 (baseline), V05, V07, V10, V12 and V13. The research as a whole found: Availability determined which PBMC samples were chosen for TCRB deep sequencing. Vaccine-induced immune responses across multiple MHC alleles were detected in 85% to 95% of patients. No apparent relationship was observed between pseudoprogression and alterations in the top peripheral T cell clonotypes detected by TCRB sequencing. The authors noted that analyses of patient blood samples could not be reproduced because of sample limitations.

Worth noting for this clone: Its antigen remains undetermined. Per-base qualities were not stored, and no clone one base away is much larger.

The sample's time point label, decoded: week 11, during vaccination. Each vaccine dose was 300 ug of a 20-mer mutant IDH1 peptide in Montanide, given subcutaneously with topical imiquimod. Newly diagnosed WHO grade 3 or 4 IDH1-mutant astrocytomas showing loss of nuclear ATRX were present in the donors. The samples were drawn from NOA16, a multicentre, single-arm, open-label phase I trial in Germany that tested a mutant IDH1 peptide vaccine in humans for the first time. Genomic DNA for TCRB sequencing was isolated from EDTA blood with the DNeasy Blood and Tissue Kit. The library relied on the immunoSEQ multiplex PCR assay. Rearranged TCR beta chain sequences were amplified with the hsTCRB Kit following the manufacturer's protocol. TCRB libraries were sequenced on an Illumina MiSeq. Concerning the study's data processing: The proprietary platform of the kit vendor was used for demultiplexing, trimming and gene mapping. This immuneACCESS table, as held by TCRdb, lists in-frame sequences with V and J called but not all clones. Of the missing ones, under half trace to an unresolved V gene in checked studies; the others have no known cause. D and trimming come from the DNA, and the V and J calls and clone size come from that table. Counted in this sample were more than 50,000 clones; about nine tenths of them appeared once. The ten largest clones capture more than 1.5% of the sample.

The source material was PBMCs, sampled from a glioma patient whose treatment included an IDH1 peptide vaccine. The TCR originated in a man aged 35-49 years with glioma.

The CDR3 in this case is CASSRDRDTEAFF. The DNA sequence reads TGTGCCAGCAGCCGGGACAGGGACACTGAAGCTTTCTTT. The chain is encoded by TRBV7-3 joined to TRBJ1-1; 9 junctional bases match TRBD1. Ends trimmed: V by 5 bases, J by 3 bases; bases unmatched to a gene: 1. The CDR3 contains 13 residues, cysteine and phenylalanine counted. Here the CDR3 DNA is all that survives: 39 bases in frame from base 1. Via the germline V gene, CDR1 is SGHTA and CDR2 FQGTGA.